Listed here are 19 T cell receptor beta chains from one sample, sequenced in a study of shared clonotypes between healthy human individuals (dated by TCRdb to the early 2020s). Receptor libraries were prepared by the immunoSEQ multiplex PCR assay. Here the immuneACCESS table is served through TCRdb, limited to in-frame sequences with V and J called. Missing clones are a known gap in these copies; in checked studies unresolved V genes cover under half, and the rest lacks a known reason. This sample gives 2 million to 2.5 million clones in total; 85% to 95% of them show up just once. In total, the top ten clones hold approximately 0.4% of the sample. The specimen was naive CD4+ T cells from PBMCs. The sample's cell subset or site label, decoded: CD45RA+ positively selected. These receptors were collected from a man aged 18 to 29 in good health. Some clones in this sample may be carry-over from other donors' samples.

The J gene is TRBJ2-3, the V gene TRBV9; D call uncertain. Germline CDR1 is SGDLS and CDR2 is YYNGEE. V gave up 0 bases and J gave up 7 bases, with 15 bases separating them. The CDR3 has 15 residues. CDR3 residues: CASSVEGSPENTQYF. DNA of the CDR3: TGTGCCAGCAGCGTAGAGGGTAGCCCGGAAAATACGCAGTATTTT.

V gene TRBV27 combines with J gene TRBJ2-7; 9 bases fit TRBD2. This CDR3 has 15 residues. In germline, CDR1 is MNHEY, CDR2 SMNVEV (reference sequence). V was clipped by 10 bases and J by 2 bases; unmatched bases: 12. CDR3 nucleotide sequence: TGTGCCATCCCCTGGGGGCTAGCGGGAACCTACGAGCAGTACTTC. It codes for CAIPWGLAGTYEQYF.

As to this clone: Other DNA sequences of this sample code for an identical CDR3. V is TRBV18 and J is TRBJ2-7, with 10 bases that match TRBD2. Trimming took 3 bases from V and 0 from J; bases not matched to a gene: 2. This CDR3 has 15 amino acids. Germline V gene data show CDR1 as KGHSH and CDR2 as LQKENI. CDR3 sequence reads: CASSPSSGSSYEQYF. The CDR3 region has the DNA TGTGCCAGCTCACCCTCTAGCGGGAGCTCCTACGAGCAGTACTTC.

The chain is built from TRBV7-7 and TRBJ2-1; 12 bases agree with TRBD2. The CDR3 extends over 15 amino acids. From germline, CDR1 is SSHAT and CDR2 FNYEAQ (reference sequence). The ends lost 5 bases at V and 12 bases at J; junction bases unmatched: 11. The CDR3: CASSRGGLAGRRQFF. The CDR3 coding sequence is TGTGCCAGCAGCAGGGGCGGACTAGCGGGAAGGAGGCAGTTCTTC.

The chain combines TRBV27 with TRBJ2-7; no definite D call. Trimming took 7 bases from V and 0 from J, leaving 13 bases between them. Germline lookup yields CDR1 MNHEY and CDR2 SMNVEV (reference sequence). The CDR3 length is 14 residues. The CDR3 protein is CASKPLQSSYEQYF. The CDR3 DNA follows: TGTGCCAGCAAGCCTCTCCAGAGCTCCTACGAGCAGTACTTC.

The chain has TRBV19 and TRBJ2-5; the D call may be TRBD1 or TRBD2 (5 bases each). The germline V gene encodes CDR1 LNHDA and CDR2 SQIVND (reference sequence). This CDR3 spans 14 amino acids. Between the trimmed V and J ends, which lost 3 bases and 5 bases, there was a span of 13 bases. The CDR3 DNA reads TGTGCCAGTAGTATCGGTGGGGGTTACGAGACCCAGTACTTC. Its protein product is CASSIGGGYETQYF.

In this sample, this clone turned up once. DNA of the CDR3: TGTGCCAGCTCCGCACTAGGGCTAGTGTACACCGGGGAGCTGTTTTTT. Translated, it gives CASSALGLVYTGELFF. The V gene is TRBV18, the J gene TRBJ2-2; perhaps TRBD2 as D (5 bases). The germline V and J ends were trimmed by 6 bases and 3 bases, with 17 bases remaining between them. CDR1 and CDR2 from the germline V gene are KGHSH and LQKENI. The CDR3 loop spans 16 amino acids.

The DNA of the CDR3 is TGTGCCAGTAAAGGACTAGCCTCCTACAATGAGCAGTTCTTC. Its translation: CASKGLASYNEQFF. The J gene is TRBJ2-1, the V gene TRBV27; 8 bases align to TRBD2. Germline CDR1 MNHEY, CDR2 SMNVEV (reference sequence). V shed 9 bases, J shed 0 bases, and the junction held 4 bases outside the gene matches. CDR3 length: 14 residues.

This clone was seen a few times. Other nucleotide sequences from this sample produce the same CDR3. V gene TRBV5-1 combines with J gene TRBJ2-5, with D perhaps assigned TRBD1 or TRBD2 (5 bases each). Germline V gene sequence: CDR1 SGHRS, CDR2 YFSETQ. Trimming removed 3 bases from V and 1 base from J, with 10 bases in between. CDR3 length equals 14 residues. DNA of the CDR3: TGCGCCAGCAGCTCCGGGACCACCCAAGAGACCCAGTACTTC. Protein product: CASSSGTTQETQYF.

This clone appeared once. The V call is TRBV5-1, the J call TRBJ1-1, with 11 bases lining up with TRBD1. V trimming: 4 bases; J trimming: 5 bases; junction bases outside the gene matches: 7. The germline V gene has CDR1 SGHRS and CDR2 YFSETQ. The CDR3 consists of 15 residues. DNA of the CDR3: TGCGCCAGCAGCCGGACAGGGGGCCAGGGTACTGAAGCTTTCTTT. It codes for CASSRTGGQGTEAFF.

This chain uses TRBV7-8 with TRBJ2-3; 9 nucleotides align to TRBD2. The V gene end was trimmed by 5 bases and the J gene end by 8 bases; junction bases not matched to a gene: 5. Germline values: CDR1 SGHVS, CDR2 FQNEAQ. The CDR3 extends over 13 amino acids. The CDR3 protein is CASSPRLAVTQYF. For the CDR3, the DNA is TGTGCCAGCAGCCCTCGACTAGCGGTTACGCAGTATTTT.

The gene calls are TRBV19 and TRBJ1-6; D not resolved. Germline loops: CDR1 LNHDA, CDR2 SQIVND (reference sequence). Trimming pared 3 bases from V and 7 bases from J, leaving 7 bases between. This CDR3 is 13 amino acids long. CDR3: CASSMSRNSPLHF. For the CDR3, the DNA is TGTGCCAGTAGTATGAGTAGAAATTCACCCCTCCACTTT.

This chain connects TRBV5-5 to TRBJ2-7; weak D call: TRBD1 (5 bases). Trimming took 3 bases from V and 4 from J, leaving 8 bases between them. The germline V gene encodes CDR1 SGHKS and CDR2 YYEKEE (reference sequence). The CDR3 totals 12 residues. The CDR3 here is CASSSGFYEQYF. The CDR3 DNA follows: TGTGCCAGCAGCTCAGGGTTTTACGAGCAGTACTTC.

This sequence joins TRBV23-1 and TRBJ2-2, with 14 bases that match TRBD2. TRBV23-1 is recorded as an ORF, its role being uncertain. This CDR3 spans 18 amino acids. Germline trimming cut 7 bases from V and 4 bases from J; bases unmatched to any gene: 11. CDR3 loop: CASTPRTSGRRGTGELFF. Here the CDR3 DNA reads TGCGCCAGCACCCCCCGGACTAGCGGGAGGCGGGGCACCGGGGAGCTGTTTTTT.

Remarks on this clone: The sample carries other DNA sequences with the same CDR3. This chain uses TRBV7-2 with TRBJ1-1; D is unresolved. Germline V gene data show CDR1 as SGHTA and CDR2 as FQGNSA. V lost 1 base and J lost 3, with 9 bases in between. This CDR3 spans 14 amino acids. CDR3: CASSLGGAHTEAFF. The CDR3 region has the DNA TGTGCCAGCAGCTTAGGTGGCGCACACACTGAAGCTTTCTTT.

Worth noting for this clone: In the same sample, other DNA sequences code for this CDR3. This chain uses TRBV15 with TRBJ2-3; no clear D gene. V was clipped by 0 bases and J by 6 bases, with 7 bases between them. This CDR3 contains 13 residues. CDR1 is LNHNV and CDR2 is YYDKDF in the germline V gene (reference sequence). CDR3 DNA sequence: TGTGCCACCAGCAGAGATCGTAGGGATACGCAGTATTTT. It is translated as CATSRDRRDTQYF.

This clone was observed a single time. The chain uses TRBV6-5 and TRBJ2-7; no clear D gene. This CDR3 comprises 14 residues. Trimming removed 1 base at V and 0 bases at J, with 7 bases between. CDR1 and CDR2 (germline): MNHEY, SVGAGI. The CDR3 protein is CASSYFRSSYEQYF. Here the CDR3 DNA reads TGTGCCAGCAGTTACTTTAGGAGCTCCTACGAGCAGTACTTC.

The rearrangement joins TRBV4-3 to TRBJ2-3, with no clear D. The V gene's germline CDR1 is LGHNA and CDR2 YSLEER. This CDR3 has 14 residues. V gave up 3 bases and J gave up 4 bases, with 11 bases separating them. In DNA form, the CDR3 reads TGCGCCAGCAGCCACCCCCTTTCCCCAGATACGCAGTATTTT. Translated, it gives CASSHPLSPDTQYF.

This chain links TRBV7-9 with TRBJ1-4, with a weak D call TRBD1 (6 bases). The V gene lost 6 bases and the J gene lost 2 bases, with 10 bases spanning the gap. This CDR3 has 14 amino acids. The germline gives CDR1 SEHNR, CDR2 FQNEAQ (reference sequence). The CDR3 protein is CASSQGRTNEKLFF. CDR3 DNA sequence: TGTGCCAGCAGTCAGGGGAGGACTAATGAAAAACTGTTTTTT.